This TCR beta chain emerged from a study of regulatory T cells in long-lasting Graves disease. General observations from the study: More public clonotypes were shared by persistent patients (approximately 3,000) than by new patients (about 970). Exclusively peripheral blood, rather than thyroid tissue, was studied. Segments TRBV28, TRBJ1-2 and TRBJ2-5 showed preferential usage in persistent disease.

About this clonotype itself: Antigen unknown.

CDR3 length: 14 amino acids. Germline-derived CDR1 and CDR2 are DFQATT and SNEGSKA (reference sequence). V was shortened by 0 bases and J by 0 bases, with 9 bases between the two germline ends. Building the TCR beta libraries relied on iRepertoire HTBI primers, and CDR3 regions underwent Arm-PCR. In the original analysis: Among the samples, around 61 TRBV and about 15 TRBJ segments were identified. TCRdb reanalysed the multiplex PCR reads using MiXCR and keeps one entry per CDR3 protein. The V and J calls follow TCRdb's processing rather than the paper's. The data show approximately 380,000 distinct CDR3 sequences, more than 20% seen once. Described time point: persistent/refractory GD, antithyroid drugs over 5 years with positive TRAb. Extracted PBMC RNA gave rise to the TCR library.

The sample in question was peripheral blood mononuclear cells (PBMCs), obtained when the disease was refractory, from a patient treated with antithyroid drugs. This sequence originates from a female donor with Graves disease. The rearrangement uses TRBV20-1 and TRBJ2-7; D is undetermined. CDR3 residues: CSARDPQISYEQYF. The CDR3 DNA is TGCAGTGCTAGAGATCCCCAGATCTCCTACGAGCAGTACTTC.